This T cell receptor (beta chain) was captured in a study of T cell responses to AZD1222 COVID-19 vaccine (dated by TCRdb to about 2021). Background for the entire study: AZD1222 recipients with second doses at about 4 weeks or about 12 weeks were pooled, because spike-specific TCR depth and breadth did not differ between schedules. A total of about 230 trial participants underwent TCR sequencing, of whom 207 received two doses of AZD1222 and some 26 received two doses of the MenACWY control vaccine. Trial participants were enrolled into age subgroups of 18-55, 56-69 and 70-plus years, which contained 148, 28 and 57 TCR-sequenced participants, respectively. The full study reports these points: Vaccine-associated CD4 TCRs spanned the whole spike protein, with dominant responses in regions 160-218 and 743-854. Because no samples from the day 14 peak response were available, repertoires could be characterized only after the peak T cell response. After two AZD1222 doses, spike-specific TCR breadth and depth were significantly higher than at day 0 and than in MenACWY recipients. The 56-69-year group was small, and its depth increase did not reach significance, likely because of low power. Conclusions about previously exposed vaccinees were limited because only six or seven AZD1222 recipients were SARS-CoV-2 seropositive at baseline. Participants were mostly white British, with more females than males. The authors suggested clonal diversity may have been underestimated. Reportedly, close to half of the unique spike-specific TCRs recognized epitopes lying outside the regions that are mutated in the B.1.351 and B.1.1.7 variants.

The time point label, as the study defines it: baseline before first vaccination. The vaccinee samples were drawn from two UK trials, COV001 and COV002, one of which was a single-blind randomized controlled phase 2/3 trial testing AZD1222 (ChAdOx1 nCoV-19) in healthy adults. For TCRbeta chain sequencing, PBMC samples from trial participants were taken at day 0 and at day 28 after the second dose. Concerning this clone: Which antigen it targets is not known. The record has no base qualities; no much larger clone is one base away.

From the cysteine through the phenylalanine, the CDR3 covers 15 amino acids. Of all the DNA, just the CDR3 is kept, 45 bases in frame from base 1. The V end loses 5 bases and the J end loses 7 bases, and a stretch of 18 bases separates them. Taken from the germline V gene, the CDR1 and CDR2 loops are LGHNA and YSLEER. The CDR3 regions of human TCRbeta chains were analyzed by immunosequencing. The original methods were these. Repertoire TCRs were matched against a reference library of SARS-CoV-2-specific TCRs generated with the MIRA antigen-specificity platform. Breadth meant the fraction of unique TCRs that were SARS-CoV-2-associated, whereas depth meant the fraction of total T cells that were SARS-CoV-2-associated. Using the MIRA data, each spike-specific TCR was assigned both to the spike region to which the TCR was reactive and to a CD4 or CD8 class. Log10-transformed breadth and depth values were compared by one-way ANOVA with Sidak's multiple comparisons tests. TCRdb re-hosts the immuneACCESS table, in-frame sequences only. Its copies lack some clones; in the studies checked, an unresolved V gene accounts for under half of them, and the cause for the rest is not known. V and J calls plus clone size are reproduced from that table; the DNA served to infer D and trimming. This sample lists 95,000 to 150,000 clones; roughly 88% were detected once. The leading ten clones occupy less than 6% of the sample.

This material consisted of peripheral blood, taken on day 0 of AZD1222 vaccination. The sequence was obtained from an adult in good health. Here the chain combines TRBV4-3 and TRBJ1-5; TRBD1 is possibly the D segment (5 matching bases). CDR3 loop: CASSWGTRGPQPQHF. The base sequence is TGCGCCAGCAGCTGGGGGACCCGGGGACCACAGCCCCAGCATTTT.